The T cell receptor beta chain under discussion was sequenced for a study of cytomegalovirus exposure and HLA in healthy donors. On this clone: Its antigen is unknown.

CDR1 and CDR2 (germline): SNHLY, FYNNEI. CDR3 length equals 16 residues. V lost 6 bases, J lost 2 bases, and 10 bases stayed unmatched. PCR primers comprised 60 Vbeta and 13 Jbeta primers. Profiling relied on immunoSEQ multiplex PCR, and the TCRdb table lists in-frame clones only, not all of them. The sample has some 130,000 clones, nearly 65% seen once. The study's findings and limits: Compared with the roughly 670-donor mean, an Asian-associated ancestry cluster reportedly had fewer N-insertions, according to a later analysis.

The J gene is TRBJ2-1, the V gene TRBV2; 7 nucleotides line up with TRBD1. This clonotype was sampled from a man in his forties in good health and CMV-seropositive. The source material was PBMCs. CDR3 region: CASSDPTGDPYNEQFF. The DNA of the CDR3 is TGTGCCAGCAGCGATCCTACAGGGGACCCCTACAATGAGCAGTTCTTC.